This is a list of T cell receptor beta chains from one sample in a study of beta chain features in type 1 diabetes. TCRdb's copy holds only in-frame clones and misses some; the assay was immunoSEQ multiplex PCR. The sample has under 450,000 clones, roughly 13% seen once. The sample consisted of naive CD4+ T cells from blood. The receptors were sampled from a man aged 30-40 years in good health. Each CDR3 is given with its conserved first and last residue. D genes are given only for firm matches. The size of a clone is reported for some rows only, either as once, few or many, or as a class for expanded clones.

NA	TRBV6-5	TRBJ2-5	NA	CASSRGVETQYF	TGTGCCAGCAGCAGAGGGGTGGAGACCCAGTACTTC
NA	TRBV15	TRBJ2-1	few	CATSISRDSFYNEQFF	TGTGCCACCAGCATCAGCAGAGATTCGTTTTACAATGAGCAGTTCTTC
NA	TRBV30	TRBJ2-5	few	CACGPGKETQYF	TGTGCCTGCGGTCCGGGGAAAGAGACCCAGTACTTC
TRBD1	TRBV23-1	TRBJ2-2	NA	CASSHLSSGTGVIGELFF	TGCGCCAGCAGTCATCTTTCCTCCGGGACAGGGGTGATCGGGGAGCTGTTTTTT
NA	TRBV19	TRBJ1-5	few	CASSTGVQPQHF	TGTGCCAGTAGTACAGGGGTTCAGCCCCAGCATTTT
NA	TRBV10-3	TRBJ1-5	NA	CAIGFDGGNNQPQHF	TGTGCCATCGGTTTCGACGGGGGCAACAATCAGCCCCAGCATTTT
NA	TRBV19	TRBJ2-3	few	CASSTRVGFVDTQYF	TGTGCCAGTAGTACCAGGGTTGGTTTCGTAGATACGCAGTATTTT
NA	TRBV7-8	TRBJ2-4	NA	CASSPRWTSGIQYF	TGTGCCAGCAGCCCCAGGTGGACCTCAGGCATTCAGTACTTC
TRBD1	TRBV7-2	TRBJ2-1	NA	CASSRTGAGYNEQFF	TGTGCCAGCAGTAGGACAGGGGCTGGGTACAATGAGCAGTTCTTC
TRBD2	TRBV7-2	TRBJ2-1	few	CASSLTSGRDEQFF	TGTGCCAGCAGCTTAACCAGCGGGAGGGATGAGCAGTTCTTC
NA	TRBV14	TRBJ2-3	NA	CASSQVGQSTDTQYF	TGTGCCAGCAGCCAAGTGGGACAAAGCACAGATACGCAGTATTTT
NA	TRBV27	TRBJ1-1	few	CASSTAGEAFF	TGTGCCAGCAGTACCGCGGGAGAAGCTTTCTTT
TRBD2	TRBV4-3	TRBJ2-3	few	CASSSGLAGDGDTQYF	TGCGCCAGCAGCTCCGGACTAGCGGGAGACGGAGATACGCAGTATTTT
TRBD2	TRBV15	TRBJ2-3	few	CATSSAGADTQYF	TGTGCCACCAGCAGTGCGGGGGCAGATACGCAGTATTTT
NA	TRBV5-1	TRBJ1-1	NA	CASSLVSMNTEAFF	TGCGCCAGCAGCTTGGTGTCGATGAACACTGAAGCTTTCTTT
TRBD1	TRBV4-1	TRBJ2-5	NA	CASKQTGVPQETQYF	TGCGCCAGCAAACAAACAGGGGTGCCTCAAGAGACCCAGTACTTC
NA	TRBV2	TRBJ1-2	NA	CASSGYRVYGYTF	TGTGCCAGCAGTGGCTACAGGGTCTATGGCTACACCTTC
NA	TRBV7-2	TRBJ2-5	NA	CASSLSLRGNWAQYF	TGTGCCAGCAGCCTATCCCTGCGGGGAAATTGGGCCCAGTACTTC
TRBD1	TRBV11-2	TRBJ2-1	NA	CASSLEGTGGVEQFF	TGTGCCAGCAGCTTAGAAGGGACAGGGGGCGTTGAGCAGTTCTTC
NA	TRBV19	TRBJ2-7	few	CASGLGAEQYF	TGTGCCAGTGGGCTCGGAGCCGAGCAGTACTTC
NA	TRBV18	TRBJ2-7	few	CASSWGPYEQYF	TGTGCCAGCTCGTGGGGGCCCTACGAGCAGTACTTC
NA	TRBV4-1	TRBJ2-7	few	CASSQAMGRSYEQYF	TGCGCCAGCAGCCAAGCGATGGGGAGGTCCTACGAGCAGTACTTC
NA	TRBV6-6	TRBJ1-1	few	CASRGLTVMNTEAFF	TGTGCCAGCAGGGGATTGACAGTCATGAACACTGAAGCTTTCTTT
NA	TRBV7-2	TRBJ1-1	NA	CASSLTRVTEAFF	TGTGCCAGCAGCTTAACTCGGGTAACTGAAGCTTTCTTT
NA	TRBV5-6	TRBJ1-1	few	CASTLAGNTEAFF	TGTGCCAGCACCTTGGCGGGGAACACTGAAGCTTTCTTT
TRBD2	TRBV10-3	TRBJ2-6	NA	CAISLAGVGANVLTF	TGTGCCATCAGCTTGGCGGGGGTAGGGGCCAACGTCCTGACTTTC
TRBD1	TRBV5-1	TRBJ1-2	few	CASSWGQGDGYTF	TGCGCCAGCAGCTGGGGACAGGGAGATGGCTACACCTTC
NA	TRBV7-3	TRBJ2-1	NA	CASSRNNQVNNEQFF	TGTGCCAGCAGCAGGAACAATCAGGTAAACAATGAGCAGTTCTTC
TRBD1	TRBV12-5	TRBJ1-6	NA	CASARDRATHSPLHF	TGTGCTAGTGCCCGGGACAGGGCGACCCATTCACCCCTCCACTTT
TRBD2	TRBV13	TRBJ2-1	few	CASSLVRTSGRNEQFF	TGTGCCAGCAGCTTAGTGAGGACTAGCGGGAGAAATGAGCAGTTCTTC
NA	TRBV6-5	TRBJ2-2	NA	CASSYFGGPHTGELFF	TGTGCCAGCAGTTATTTCGGGGGACCCCACACCGGGGAGCTGTTTTTT
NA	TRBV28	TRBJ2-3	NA	CASSTGSTDTQYF	TGTGCCAGCAGTACAGGGTCCACAGATACGCAGTATTTT
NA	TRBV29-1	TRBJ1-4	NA	CSVESGTTNEKLFF	TGCAGCGTTGAATCCGGGACGACGAATGAAAAACTGTTTTTT
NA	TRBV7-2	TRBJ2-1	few	CALGRVGNEQFF	TGTGCCTTGGGACGGGTCGGGAATGAGCAGTTCTTC
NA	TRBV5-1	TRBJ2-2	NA	CASSLQTGPTGELFF	TGCGCCAGCAGCTTACAGACGGGGCCGACCGGGGAGCTGTTTTTT
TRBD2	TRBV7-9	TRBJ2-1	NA	CASSVGPSGSNEQFF	TGTGCCAGCAGCGTCGGTCCTAGCGGGAGCAATGAGCAGTTCTTC
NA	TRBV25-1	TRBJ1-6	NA	CASSEEGREYSPLHF	TGTGCCAGCAGTGAAGAGGGCAGGGAATATTCACCCCTCCACTTT
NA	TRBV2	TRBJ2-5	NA	CASSAPKGSRTETQYF	TGTGCCAGCAGTGCCCCGAAAGGATCGAGGACAGAGACCCAGTACTTC
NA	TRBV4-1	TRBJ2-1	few	CASSQLGRDPGNEQFF	TGCGCCAGCAGCCAATTAGGACGGGATCCGGGCAATGAGCAGTTCTTC
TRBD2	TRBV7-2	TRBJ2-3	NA	CASNRNSGGGTDTQYF	TGTGCCAGCAACCGTAATAGCGGGGGCGGCACAGATACGCAGTATTTT
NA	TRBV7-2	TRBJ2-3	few	CASSPTGNTQYF	TGTGCCAGCAGCCCGACGGGTAATACGCAGTATTTT